This T cell receptor beta chain was recorded in a study of T cell repertoires in aging, cancer and after chemotherapy. Overall study context: Six age groups, ranging from 30 or younger to 70 or older, included the donors.

This clonotype is labeled as medium-sized (0.01 to 0.1%). Its cognate antigen is unknown. Study-wide points: Age-matched healthy donors had significantly more diverse, less clonal blood TCR repertoires than untreated cancer patients. Across the chemotherapy interval, each cancer cohort showed higher median generation probability, suggesting thymic rebound. Loss of evenness, beyond lost richness, contributed to age-related TCR diversity decline in cancer patients.

TRB rearrangements spanning V, D and J were amplified using mixed TRB-A/B primers. TCRdb ran MiXCR on the multiplex PCR reads and lists one entry per CDR3 protein. Here the sample spans 10,000 to 15,000 distinct CDR3 sequences, 25% to 30% being singletons. Peripheral blood genomic DNA, not sorted cells or RNA, was the template. This TCR was recovered from a human donor with a blood cancer. The sequenced material came from blood.

As DNA, the CDR3 is TGTGCCAGCGCCGGGGGGCGTGAGACCCAGTACTTC. Its protein product is CASAGGRETQYF. This rearrangement joins TRBV6-5 to TRBJ2-5, with D perhaps TRBD2 (7 bases). Germline CDR1 MNHEY, CDR2 SVGAGI. V was shortened by 8 bases and J by 5 bases, with 12 bases between the two germline ends. There are 12 residues in the CDR3.